This T cell receptor beta chain is from a study of T cell changes during pregnancy in multiple sclerosis. Generated by immunoSEQ multiplex PCR, the TCRdb table keeps only in-frame clones and is missing some. The data hold tens of thousands of clones, with more than 85% observed a single time. Germline-derived CDR1 and CDR2 are MNHEY and SMNVEV (reference sequence). The CDR3 loop spans 15 amino acids. The junction had 7 bases not matched to a gene; V was cut back by 5 bases and J by 3 bases. The TCR was taken from a female donor with multiple sclerosis, enrolled in a pregnancy study. The chain has TRBV27 and TRBJ1-2; 9 bases fit TRBD1. Material: peripheral blood, obtained in the first trimester of pregnancy. CDR3 sequence reads: CASSPGTGLYYGYTF. The CDR3 DNA reads TGTGCCAGCAGTCCCGGGACAGGGCTCTACTATGGCTACACCTTC.